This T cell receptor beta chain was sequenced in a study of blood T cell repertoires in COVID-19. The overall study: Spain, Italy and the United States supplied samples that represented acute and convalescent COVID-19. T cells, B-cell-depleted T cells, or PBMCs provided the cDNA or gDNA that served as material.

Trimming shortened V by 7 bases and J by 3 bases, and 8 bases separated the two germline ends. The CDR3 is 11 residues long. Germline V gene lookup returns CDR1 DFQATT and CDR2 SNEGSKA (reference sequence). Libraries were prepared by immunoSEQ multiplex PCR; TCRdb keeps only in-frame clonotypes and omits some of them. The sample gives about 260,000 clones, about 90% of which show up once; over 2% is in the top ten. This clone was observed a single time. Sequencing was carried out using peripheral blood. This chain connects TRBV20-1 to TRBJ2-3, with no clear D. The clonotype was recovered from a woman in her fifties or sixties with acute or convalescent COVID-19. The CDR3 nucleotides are TGCAGTGGAACTCGGACAGATACGCAGTATTTT. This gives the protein CSGTRTDTQYF.